This T cell receptor beta chain was sequenced during a study of blood T cell repertoires in COVID-19. Background on the study: Samples representing acute and convalescent COVID-19 were sourced from the United States, Italy and Spain. T cells, B-cell-depleted T cells, or PBMCs supplied cDNA or gDNA.

The CDR3 spans 12 residues. Germline V lookup: CDR1 ENHRY, CDR2 SYGVKD. J gave up 9 bases and V 4 bases, and 4 bases lay outside the gene matches. The authors' processing: The assay estimated nucleated cells by amplifying reference gene primers. Sequenced by immunoSEQ multiplex PCR; TCRdb stores in-frame clones only, minus some. V and J calls plus clone size are reproduced from that table; the DNA served to infer D and trimming. Here the sample spans fewer than 150,000 clones, 85% being singletons. This chain links TRBV10-3 with TRBJ1-2; the match to TRBD1 covers 8 bases. The sequence was obtained from a human donor in a cohort sampled during active COVID-19. Material for sequencing was peripheral blood. The CDR3, as DNA: TGTGCCATCAGTGGGGACAGGCCTAGCTACACCTTC. It encodes CAISGDRPSYTF.